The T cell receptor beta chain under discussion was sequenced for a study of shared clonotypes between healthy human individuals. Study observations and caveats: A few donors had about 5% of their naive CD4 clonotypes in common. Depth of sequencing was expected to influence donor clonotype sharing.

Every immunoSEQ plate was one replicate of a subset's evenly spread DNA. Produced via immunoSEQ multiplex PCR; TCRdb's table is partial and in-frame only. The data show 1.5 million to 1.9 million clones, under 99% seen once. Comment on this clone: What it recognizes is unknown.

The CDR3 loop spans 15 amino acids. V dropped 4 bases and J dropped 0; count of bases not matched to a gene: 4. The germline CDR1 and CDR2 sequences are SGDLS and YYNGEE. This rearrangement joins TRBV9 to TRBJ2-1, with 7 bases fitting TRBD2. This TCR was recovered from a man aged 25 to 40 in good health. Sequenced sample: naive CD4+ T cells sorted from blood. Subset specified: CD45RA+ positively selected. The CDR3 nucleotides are TGTGCCAGCAGCCAACTAGCGAGCTCCTACAATGAGCAGTTCTTC. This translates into CASSQLASSYNEQFF.